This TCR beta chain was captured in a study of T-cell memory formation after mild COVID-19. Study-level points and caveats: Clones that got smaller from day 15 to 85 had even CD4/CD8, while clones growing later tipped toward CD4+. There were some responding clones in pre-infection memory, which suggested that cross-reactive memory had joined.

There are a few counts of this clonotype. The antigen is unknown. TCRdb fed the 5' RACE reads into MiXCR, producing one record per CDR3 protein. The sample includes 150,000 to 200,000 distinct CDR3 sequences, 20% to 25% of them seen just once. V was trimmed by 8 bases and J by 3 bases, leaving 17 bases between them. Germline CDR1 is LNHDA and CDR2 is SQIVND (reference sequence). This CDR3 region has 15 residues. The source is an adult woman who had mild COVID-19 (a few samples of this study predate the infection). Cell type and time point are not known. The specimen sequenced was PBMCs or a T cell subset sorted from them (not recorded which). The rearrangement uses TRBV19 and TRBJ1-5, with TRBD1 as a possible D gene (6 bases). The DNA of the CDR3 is TGTGCCAGTCTGGAAAGGGACAAAGTCAATCAGCCCCAGCATTTT. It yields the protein CASLERDKVNQPQHF.